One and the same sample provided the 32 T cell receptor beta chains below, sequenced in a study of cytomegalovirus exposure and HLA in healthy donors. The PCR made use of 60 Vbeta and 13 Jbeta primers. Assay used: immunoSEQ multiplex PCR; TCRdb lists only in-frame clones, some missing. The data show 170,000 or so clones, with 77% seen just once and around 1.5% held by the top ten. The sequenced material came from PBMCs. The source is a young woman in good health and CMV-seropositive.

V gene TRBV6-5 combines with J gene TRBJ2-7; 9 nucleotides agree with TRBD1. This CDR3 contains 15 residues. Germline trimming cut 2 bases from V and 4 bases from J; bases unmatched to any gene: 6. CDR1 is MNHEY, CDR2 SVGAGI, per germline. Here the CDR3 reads CASSYPGQGTYEQYF. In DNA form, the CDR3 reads TGTGCCAGCAGTTACCCTGGACAGGGGACTTACGAGCAGTACTTC.

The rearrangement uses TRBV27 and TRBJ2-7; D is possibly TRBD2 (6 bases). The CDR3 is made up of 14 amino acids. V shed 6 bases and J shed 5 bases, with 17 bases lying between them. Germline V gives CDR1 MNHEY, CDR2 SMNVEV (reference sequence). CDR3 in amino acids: CASRRLGDVHEQYF. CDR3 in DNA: TGTGCCAGCAGGCGACTAGGAGACGTCCACGAGCAGTACTTC.

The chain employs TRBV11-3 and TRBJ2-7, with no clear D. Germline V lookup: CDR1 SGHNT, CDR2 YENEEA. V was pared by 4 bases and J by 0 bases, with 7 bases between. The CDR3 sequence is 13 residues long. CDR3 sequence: CASSSSSSYEQYF. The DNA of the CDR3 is TGTGCCAGCAGCTCGAGTAGCTCCTACGAGCAGTACTTC.

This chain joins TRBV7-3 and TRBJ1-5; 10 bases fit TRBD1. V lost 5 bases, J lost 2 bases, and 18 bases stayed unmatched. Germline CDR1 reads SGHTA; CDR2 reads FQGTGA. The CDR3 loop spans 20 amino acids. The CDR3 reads CASSIRIPRQGAFCNQPQHF. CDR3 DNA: TGTGCCAGCAGCATAAGGATCCCGAGACAGGGGGCTTTTTGCAATCAGCCCCAGCATTTT. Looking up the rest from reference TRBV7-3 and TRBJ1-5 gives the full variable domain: GAGVSQTPSNKVTEKGKYVELRCDPISGHTALYWYRQSLGQGPEFLIYFQGTGAADDSGLPNDRFFAVRPEGSVSTLKIQRTERGDSAVYLCASSIRIPRQGAFCNQPQHFGDGTRLSIL.

The CDR3 region has the DNA TGTGCCAGGCCAGGCTACGAGCAGTACTTC. Amino acids: CARPGYEQYF. The chain is built from TRBV5-4 and TRBJ2-7, with D unresolved. Per germline, CDR1 SGHNT and CDR2 YYREEE (reference sequence). The length of the CDR3 is 10 residues. V lost 8 bases and J lost 3, with 6 bases in between.

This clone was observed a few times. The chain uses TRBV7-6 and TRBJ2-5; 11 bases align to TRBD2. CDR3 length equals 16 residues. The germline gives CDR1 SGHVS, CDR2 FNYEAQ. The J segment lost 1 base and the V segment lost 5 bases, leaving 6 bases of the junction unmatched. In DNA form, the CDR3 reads TGTGCCAGCAGCCCGGGGACTAGCGGAATCCAAGAGACCCAGTACTTC. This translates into CASSPGTSGIQETQYF.

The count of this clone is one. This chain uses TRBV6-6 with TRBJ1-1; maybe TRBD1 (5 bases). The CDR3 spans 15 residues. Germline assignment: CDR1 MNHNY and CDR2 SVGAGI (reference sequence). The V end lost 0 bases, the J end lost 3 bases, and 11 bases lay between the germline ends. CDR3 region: CASSYSGDADTEAFF. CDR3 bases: TGTGCCAGCAGTTACTCAGGGGATGCTGACACTGAAGCTTTCTTT.

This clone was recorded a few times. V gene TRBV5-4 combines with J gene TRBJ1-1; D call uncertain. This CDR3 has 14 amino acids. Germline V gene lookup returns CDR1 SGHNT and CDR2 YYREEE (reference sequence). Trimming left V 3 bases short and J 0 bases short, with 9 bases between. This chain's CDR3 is CASSYAIMNTEAFF. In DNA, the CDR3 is TGTGCCAGCAGCTATGCGATCATGAACACTGAAGCTTTCTTT.

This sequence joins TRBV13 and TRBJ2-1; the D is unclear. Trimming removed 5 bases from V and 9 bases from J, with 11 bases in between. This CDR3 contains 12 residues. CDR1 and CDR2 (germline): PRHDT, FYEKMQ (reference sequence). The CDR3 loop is CASSHPPSEQFF. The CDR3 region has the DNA TGTGCCAGCAGCCACCCCCCGAGTGAGCAGTTCTTC.

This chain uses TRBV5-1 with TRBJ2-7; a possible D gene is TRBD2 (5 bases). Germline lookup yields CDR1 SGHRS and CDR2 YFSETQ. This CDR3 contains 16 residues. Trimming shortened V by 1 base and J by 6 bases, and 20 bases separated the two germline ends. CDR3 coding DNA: TGCGCCAGCAGCTTGCAGGCGGGTCAAACCCGGTTCGAGCAGTACTTC. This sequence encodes CASSLQAGQTRFEQYF.

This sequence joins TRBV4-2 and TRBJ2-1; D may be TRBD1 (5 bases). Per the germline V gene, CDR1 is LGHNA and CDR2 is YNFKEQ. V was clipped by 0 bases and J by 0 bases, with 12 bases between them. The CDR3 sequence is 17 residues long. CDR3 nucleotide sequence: TGTGCCAGCAGCCAAGAGGGGCAGGCGAGCTCCTACAATGAGCAGTTCTTC. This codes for CASSQEGQASSYNEQFF.

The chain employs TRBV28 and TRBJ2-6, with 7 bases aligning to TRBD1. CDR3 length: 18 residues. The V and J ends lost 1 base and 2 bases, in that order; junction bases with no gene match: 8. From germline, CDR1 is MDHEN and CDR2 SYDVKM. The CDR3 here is CASSLLLEGAAGANVLTF. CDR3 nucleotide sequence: TGTGCCAGCAGTTTATTGCTCGAGGGGGCAGCTGGGGCCAACGTCCTGACTTTC.

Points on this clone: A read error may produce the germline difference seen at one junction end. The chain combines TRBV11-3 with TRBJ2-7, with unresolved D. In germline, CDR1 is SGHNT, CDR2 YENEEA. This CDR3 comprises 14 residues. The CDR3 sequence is CASSLDGVNYGQYF. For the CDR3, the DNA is TGTGCCAGCAGCTTAGACGGCGTCAACTACGGGCAGTACTTC.

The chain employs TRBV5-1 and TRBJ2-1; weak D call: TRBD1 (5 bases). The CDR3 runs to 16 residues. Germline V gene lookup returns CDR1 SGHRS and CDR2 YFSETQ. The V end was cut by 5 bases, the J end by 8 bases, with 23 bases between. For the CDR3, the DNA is TGCGCCAGCAGAATGCTGAGCTCAGGGCTAACGGATGAGCAGTTCTTC. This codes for CASRMLSSGLTDEQFF.

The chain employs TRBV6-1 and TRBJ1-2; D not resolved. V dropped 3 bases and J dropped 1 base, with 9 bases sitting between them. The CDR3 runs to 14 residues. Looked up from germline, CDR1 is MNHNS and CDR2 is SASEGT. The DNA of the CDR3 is TGTGCCAGCAGTGATAGGTACAGTAACTATGGCTACACCTTC. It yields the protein CASSDRYSNYGYTF.

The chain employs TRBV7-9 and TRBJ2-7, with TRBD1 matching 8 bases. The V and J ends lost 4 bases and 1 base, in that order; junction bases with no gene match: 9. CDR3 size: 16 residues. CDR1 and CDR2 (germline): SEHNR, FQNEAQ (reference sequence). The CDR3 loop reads CASSSTTGVLSYEQYF. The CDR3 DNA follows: TGTGCCAGCAGCTCGACGACAGGGGTCCTATCCTACGAGCAGTACTTC.

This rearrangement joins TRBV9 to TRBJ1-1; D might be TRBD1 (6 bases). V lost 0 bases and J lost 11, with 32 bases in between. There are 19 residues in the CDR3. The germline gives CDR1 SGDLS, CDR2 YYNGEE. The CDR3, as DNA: TGTGCCAGCAGCGTAGAGCTTGCTGGGGGACAAGGATTGGGTTTTGTTGCTTTCTTT. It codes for CASSVELAGGQGLGFVAFF.

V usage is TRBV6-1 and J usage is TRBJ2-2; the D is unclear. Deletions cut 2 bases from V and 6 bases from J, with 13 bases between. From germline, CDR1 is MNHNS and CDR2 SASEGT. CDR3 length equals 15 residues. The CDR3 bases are TGTGCCAGCAGTGAATACATTGGTGTGGCCGGGGAGCTGTTTTTT. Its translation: CASSEYIGVAGELFF.

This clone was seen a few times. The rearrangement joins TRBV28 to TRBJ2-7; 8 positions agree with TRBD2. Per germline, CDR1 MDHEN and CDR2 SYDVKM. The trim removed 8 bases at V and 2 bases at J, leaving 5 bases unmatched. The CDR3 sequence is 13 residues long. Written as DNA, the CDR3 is TGTGCCAGCCTAGCGGGCGGGACCTACGAGCAGTACTTC. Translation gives CASLAGGTYEQYF.

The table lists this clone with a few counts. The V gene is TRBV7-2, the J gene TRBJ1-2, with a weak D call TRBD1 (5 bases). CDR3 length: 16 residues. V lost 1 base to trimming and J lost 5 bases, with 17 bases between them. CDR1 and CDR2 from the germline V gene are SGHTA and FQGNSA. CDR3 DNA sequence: TGTGCCAGCAGCTTAGAATCGGCAGGGTACCTGTATGGCTACACCTTC. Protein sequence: CASSLESAGYLYGYTF.

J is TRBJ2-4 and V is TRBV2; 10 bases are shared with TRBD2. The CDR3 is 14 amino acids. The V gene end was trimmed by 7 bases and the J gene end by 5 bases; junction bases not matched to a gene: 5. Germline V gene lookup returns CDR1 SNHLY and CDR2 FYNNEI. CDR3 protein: CASKASGSQNIQYF. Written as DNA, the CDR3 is TGTGCCAGCAAGGCTAGCGGGAGTCAAAACATTCAGTACTTC.

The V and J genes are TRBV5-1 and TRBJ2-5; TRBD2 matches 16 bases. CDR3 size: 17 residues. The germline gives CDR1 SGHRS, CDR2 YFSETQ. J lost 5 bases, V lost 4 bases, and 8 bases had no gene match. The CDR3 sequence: CASSRGLAGGPEETQYF. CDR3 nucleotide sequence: TGCGCCAGCAGCAGGGGACTAGCGGGAGGGCCGGAGGAGACCCAGTACTTC.

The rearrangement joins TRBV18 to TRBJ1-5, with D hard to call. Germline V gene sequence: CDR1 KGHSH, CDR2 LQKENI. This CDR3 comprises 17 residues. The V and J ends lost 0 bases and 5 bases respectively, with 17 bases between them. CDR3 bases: TGTGCCAGCTCACCACCCGCGGGTCTCCCTGGGCATCAGCCCCAGCATTTT. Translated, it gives CASSPPAGLPGHQPQHF.

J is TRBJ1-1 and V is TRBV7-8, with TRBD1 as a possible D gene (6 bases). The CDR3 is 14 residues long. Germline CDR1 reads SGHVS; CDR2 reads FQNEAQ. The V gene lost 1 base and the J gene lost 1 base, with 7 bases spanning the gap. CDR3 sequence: CASSLVQGNTEAFF. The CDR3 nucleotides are TGTGCCAGCAGCTTAGTACAGGGGAACACTGAAGCTTTCTTT.

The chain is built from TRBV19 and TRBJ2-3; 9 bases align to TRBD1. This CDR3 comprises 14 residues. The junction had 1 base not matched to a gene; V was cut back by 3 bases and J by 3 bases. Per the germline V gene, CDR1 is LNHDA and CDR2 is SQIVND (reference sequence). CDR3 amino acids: CASSIGTGTDTQYF. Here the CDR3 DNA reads TGTGCCAGTAGTATCGGGACAGGGACAGATACGCAGTATTTT.

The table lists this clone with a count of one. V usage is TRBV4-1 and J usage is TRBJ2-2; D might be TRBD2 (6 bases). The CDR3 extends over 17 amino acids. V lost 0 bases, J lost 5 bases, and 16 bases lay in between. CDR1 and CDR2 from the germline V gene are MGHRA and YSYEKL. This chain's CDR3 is CASSQEERRGRTGELFF. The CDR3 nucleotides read TGCGCCAGCAGCCAAGAGGAGAGGAGGGGCCGGACCGGGGAGCTGTTTTTT.

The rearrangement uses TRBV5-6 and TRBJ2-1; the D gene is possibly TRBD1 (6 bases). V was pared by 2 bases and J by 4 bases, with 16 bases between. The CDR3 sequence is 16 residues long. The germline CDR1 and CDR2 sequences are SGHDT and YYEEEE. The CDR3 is CASSFAGVTLYNEQFF. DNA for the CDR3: TGTGCCAGCAGCTTTGCAGGGGTGACGCTTTACAATGAGCAGTTCTTC.

CDR3 sequence: CASNRGFNQPQHF. The CDR3 bases are TGTGCCAGCAACCGGGGGTTCAATCAGCCCCAGCATTTT. The J gene is TRBJ1-5, the V gene TRBV28; weak D call: TRBD1 (5 bases). Germline CDR1 and CDR2: MDHEN and SYDVKM. The CDR3 length is 13 residues. V was clipped by 7 bases and J by 3 bases, with 10 bases between them.

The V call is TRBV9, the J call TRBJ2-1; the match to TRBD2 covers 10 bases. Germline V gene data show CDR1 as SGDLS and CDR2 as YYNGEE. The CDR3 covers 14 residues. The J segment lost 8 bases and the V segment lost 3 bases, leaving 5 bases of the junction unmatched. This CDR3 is CASSDLAGEDEQFF. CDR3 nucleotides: TGTGCCAGCAGCGACCTAGCGGGAGAAGATGAGCAGTTCTTC.

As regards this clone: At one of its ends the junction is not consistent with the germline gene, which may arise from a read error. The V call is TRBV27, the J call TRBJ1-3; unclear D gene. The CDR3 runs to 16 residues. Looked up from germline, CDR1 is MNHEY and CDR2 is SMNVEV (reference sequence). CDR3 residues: CASSLSMESAGNTIYF. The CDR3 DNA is TGTGCCAGCAGTTTAAGTATGGAGTCAGCTGGGAACACCATATATTTT.

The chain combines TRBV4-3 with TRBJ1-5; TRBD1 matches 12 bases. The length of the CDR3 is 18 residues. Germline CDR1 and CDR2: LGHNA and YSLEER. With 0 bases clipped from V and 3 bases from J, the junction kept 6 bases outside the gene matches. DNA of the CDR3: TGCGCCAGCAGCCAAGATATTGGGACAGGGGGCACCAATCAGCCCCAGCATTTT. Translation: CASSQDIGTGGTNQPQHF.

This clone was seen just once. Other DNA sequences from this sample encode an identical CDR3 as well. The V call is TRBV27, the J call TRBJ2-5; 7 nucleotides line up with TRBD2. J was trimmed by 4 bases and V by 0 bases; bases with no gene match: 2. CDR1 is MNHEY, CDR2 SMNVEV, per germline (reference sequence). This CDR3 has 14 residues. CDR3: CASSLSRGGETQYF. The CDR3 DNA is TGTGCCAGCAGTTTATCGCGCGGGGGAGAGACCCAGTACTTC.